Listed here are 13 T cell receptor beta chains from one sample, sequenced in a study of CD8 T cells in ankylosing spondylitis. MiXCR, run by TCRdb on the 5' RACE reads, gives a single entry per CDR3 protein. The table lists 150,000 to 200,000 distinct CDR3 sequences, around a tenth of them singletons. The sequenced sample consisted of blood, either unsorted or a sorted T cell fraction (not recorded which). These receptors all stem from a male donor with ankylosing spondylitis or in good health (not recorded which).

Ten or more counts support this clonotype. The rearrangement links TRBV5-1 to TRBJ2-5, with TRBD1 identical over 8 bases. The CDR3 consists of 15 residues. Germline CDR1 reads SGHRS; CDR2 reads YFSETQ. Trimming at V came to 3 bases and at J to 0 bases, leaving 4 bases not matched to a gene. This chain's CDR3 is CASSSDRGHQETQYF. The CDR3 DNA reads TGCGCCAGCAGCTCTGACAGGGGTCACCAAGAGACCCAGTACTTC.

This clonotype appeared many times. The chain links TRBV5-1 to TRBJ1-2, with D possibly TRBD1 on 5 matching bases. Trimming cost V 5 bases and J 5 bases, with 19 bases left between them. The CDR3 loop spans 15 amino acids. The germline CDR1 and CDR2 sequences are SGHRS and YFSETQ. The DNA of the CDR3 is TGCGCCAGCAGACTTAACCGGGACGGGTCATATGGCTACACCTTC. Protein product: CASRLNRDGSYGYTF.

This clonotype was observed at least ten times. The chain uses TRBV14 and TRBJ1-5, with D perhaps TRBD1 (5 bases). Trimming removed 1 base at V and 11 bases at J, with 12 bases between. The germline V gene encodes CDR1 SGHDN and CDR2 FVKESK. The CDR3 is made up of 13 amino acids. DNA of the CDR3: TGTGCCAGCAGCCAAGTACCGGAGGGGACCCAGCATTTT. It is translated as CASSQVPEGTQHF.

This clonotype was seen a few times. This chain uses TRBV5-1 with TRBJ2-7; D is unclear. Germline CDR1 is SGHRS and CDR2 is YFSETQ. The CDR3 totals 15 residues. V lost 3 bases and J 0 bases, leaving 13 bases between the germline ends. The CDR3 loop reads CASSSSGLSSYEQYF. The CDR3 region has the DNA TGCGCCAGCAGCTCGTCAGGATTAAGCTCCTACGAGCAGTACTTC.

DNA for the CDR3: TGCGCCAGCAGAACAGACAGGGGGTCGGAGACCCAGTACTTC. Translated: CASRTDRGSETQYF. The chain combines TRBV5-1 with TRBJ2-5; TRBD1 aligns across 9 bases. Germline CDR1 is SGHRS and CDR2 is YFSETQ. The CDR3 is made up of 14 amino acids. With 5 bases clipped from V and 5 bases from J, the junction kept 7 bases outside the gene matches. The whole variable domain, remainder taken from reference TRBV5-1 and TRBJ2-5, is KAGVTQTPRYLIKTRGQQVTLSCSPISGHRSVSWYQQTPGQGLQFLFEYFSETQRNKGNFPGRFSGRQFSNSRSEMNVSTLELGDSALYLCASRTDRGSETQYFGPGTRLLVL.

For this clonotype: A much more abundant neighbour one base away suggests this may be a read error. This chain uses TRBV20-1 with TRBJ2-7, with TRBD2 identical over 13 bases. Germline CDR1 DFQATT, CDR2 SNEGSKA (reference sequence). The CDR3 spans 15 residues. The CDR3 is CCAGGLAGRPYEQYF. The CDR3 nucleotides read TGCTGTGCTGGGGGACTAGCGGGACGACCCTACGAGCAGTACTTC.

CDR3 sequence (DNA): TGTGCCGGAAACGCTTTCGGGACTAGCGGGAGGTTTCAAGAGACCCAGTACTTC. Translated: CAGNAFGTSGRFQETQYF. The chain combines TRBV30 with TRBJ2-5; 15 bases align to TRBD2. The germline CDR1 and CDR2 sequences are GTSNPN and SVGIG (reference sequence). This CDR3 contains 18 residues. Germline trimming cut 8 bases from V and 2 bases from J; bases unmatched to any gene: 15. The variable domain in full, with the rest retrieved from reference TRBV30 and TRBJ2-5, is SQTIHQWPATLVQPVGSPLSLECTVEGTSNPNLYWYRQAAGRGLQLLFYSVGIGQISSEVPQNLSASRPQDRQFILSSKKLLLSDSGFYLCAGNAFGTSGRFQETQYFGPGTRLLVL.

The chain's CDR3 is CASGTDQGDYNEQFF. In DNA, the CDR3 is TGTGCCAGCGGGACGGATCAGGGGGACTACAATGAGCAGTTCTTC. The chain has TRBV28 and TRBJ2-1; 7 bases map to TRBD1. The CDR3 contains 15 residues. Trimming at V came to 8 bases and at J to 3 bases, leaving 10 bases not matched to a gene. CDR1 is MDHEN, CDR2 SYDVKM, per germline. Filled out from reference TRBV28 and TRBJ2-1, the complete variable domain reads DVKVTQSSRYLVKRTGEKVFLECVQDMDHENMFWYRQDPGLGLRLIYFSYDVKMKEKGDIPEGYSVSREKKERFSLILESASTNQTSMYLCASGTDQGDYNEQFFGPGTRLTVL.

This clonotype was observed many times. The chain has TRBV12-3 or TRBV12-4 and TRBJ1-3, with D possibly being TRBD1 (6 bases). Trimming removed 5 bases from V and 4 bases from J, with 12 bases in between. This CDR3 has 14 amino acids. Here the CDR3 reads CASSVGGSGNTIYF. The CDR3 region has the DNA TGTGCCAGCAGTGTCGGGGGCTCCGGAAACACCATATATTTT.

The genes are TRBV3-1 and TRBJ2-3; unclear D gene. Per the germline V gene, CDR1 is LGHDT and CDR2 is YNNKEL (reference sequence). The CDR3 is made up of 14 amino acids. The V gene lost 2 bases and the J gene lost 6 bases, with 12 bases spanning the gap. The CDR3: CASSQNSGFDTQYF. The CDR3 region has the DNA TGTGCCAGCAGCCAAAACTCTGGCTTCGATACGCAGTATTTT.

This clonotype was counted many times. The V and J genes are TRBV5-6 and TRBJ1-4; the D is unclear. Between the trimmed V and J ends, which lost 0 bases and 4 bases, there was a span of 7 bases. Germline V lookup: CDR1 SGHDT, CDR2 YYEEEE. The CDR3 is 14 residues long. The CDR3: CASSLDPNNEKLFF. The CDR3 DNA sequence: TGTGCCAGCAGCTTGGACCCGAATAATGAAAAACTGTTTTTT.

This clonotype was counted at least ten times. This chain joins TRBV7-2 and TRBJ2-1; no firm D call. Germline CDR1 reads SGHTA; CDR2 reads FQGNSA. The CDR3 sequence is 16 residues long. Between the trimmed V and J ends, which lost 0 bases and 2 bases, there was a span of 11 bases. The CDR3 sequence: CASSLAGRNTYNEQFF. CDR3 DNA: TGTGCCAGCAGCTTAGCGGGCAGAAACACCTACAATGAGCAGTTCTTC.

The chain uses TRBV12-3 or TRBV12-4 and TRBJ1-1, with 9 nucleotides matching TRBD1. The CDR3 consists of 16 residues. J lost 5 bases, V lost 3 bases, and 10 bases had no gene match. The CDR3 region is CASSFGQGRTGTEAFF. CDR3 nucleotides: TGTGCCAGCAGTTTCGGACAGGGGCGGACGGGGACTGAAGCTTTCTTT.